A selection of T cell receptor beta chains follows, all from one sample in a study of cytomegalovirus exposure and HLA in healthy donors. TCRdb keeps only in-frame clones here, not all; method: immunoSEQ multiplex PCR. The sample has 130,000 to 150,000 clones; around 80% are singletons. The sequencing sample was made of PBMCs. These receptors all come from a man between 35 and 55 years old in good health and CMV-seronegative. The CDR3 runs from the conserved cysteine through the conserved F or W. Fields, in order: V gene, D gene, J gene, clone size, CDR3 protein, CDR3 DNA. The D gene is left open where the match is weak. Size is stated for part of the rows, as once, few or many counts, or as a class when the clone is expanded.

TRBV14	TRBD1	TRBJ1-2	.	CASSQQGAEGYTF	TGTGCCAGCAGCCAACAGGGGGCGGAAGGCTACACCTTC
TRBV15	.	TRBJ1-2	.	CATSRDGWRETGYTF	TGTGCCACCAGCAGAGATGGGTGGCGGGAGACGGGCTACACCTTC
TRBV2	.	TRBJ2-2	.	CASKRGAETGELFF	TGTGCCAGCAAAAGGGGCGCGGAGACCGGGGAGCTGTTTTTT
TRBV5-4	.	TRBJ1-1	.	CASSPQQGDHTEAFF	TGTGCCAGCAGCCCCCAACAGGGAGACCACACTGAAGCTTTCTTT
TRBV28	.	TRBJ1-3	.	CASSIKAGKVSGNTIYF	TGTGCCAGCAGCATTAAGGCGGGGAAGGTGTCTGGAAACACCATATATTTT
TRBV28	TRBD2	TRBJ2-1	few	CASGGLAGGGNEQFF	TGTGCCAGCGGGGGACTAGCGGGGGGAGGCAATGAGCAGTTCTTC
TRBV10-3	TRBD1	TRBJ2-5	.	CAIGRGETQYF	TGTGCCATCGGCAGGGGGGAGACCCAGTACTTC
TRBV6-1	.	TRBJ2-7	once	CASSEHRGGEQYF	TGTGCCAGCAGTGAACACAGGGGAGGAGAGCAGTACTTC
TRBV30	.	TRBJ2-3	.	CAWSVGGSGTDTQYF	TGTGCCTGGAGTGTGGGGGGTTCAGGCACAGATACGCAGTATTTT
TRBV11-3	.	TRBJ1-1	.	CASSLGGVNTEAFF	TGTGCCAGCAGCTTAGGGGGGGTGAACACTGAAGCTTTCTTT
TRBV10-3	TRBD1	TRBJ2-7	few	CAHGQATYEQYF	TGTGCCCATGGACAGGCGACCTACGAGCAGTACTTC
TRBV6-5	.	TRBJ1-1	.	CASSFAPGGEAFF	TGTGCCAGCAGTTTCGCTCCCGGGGGTGAAGCTTTCTTT
TRBV28	TRBD1	TRBJ2-1	.	CASSSGGMTYNEQFF	TGTGCCAGCAGTTCAGGGGGCATGACCTACAATGAGCAGTTCTTC
TRBV7-9	.	TRBJ1-1	.	CASSHPPPGTEAFF	TGTGCCAGCAGCCACCCCCCGCCGGGCACTGAAGCTTTCTTT
TRBV6-6	.	TRBJ2-1	few	CASSSPGGYNEQFF	TGTGCCAGCAGTTCCCCAGGGGGGTACAATGAGCAGTTCTTC
TRBV10-2	TRBD1	TRBJ1-5	few	CASSGGQGEQPQHF	TGCGCCAGCAGTGGCGGACAGGGCGAGCAGCCCCAGCATTTT
TRBV19	TRBD2	TRBJ2-2	.	CASTPWGGGSTGELFF	TGTGCCAGTACCCCGTGGGGCGGGGGGTCCACCGGGGAGCTGTTTTTT
TRBV7-9	TRBD1	TRBJ1-2	few	CASSAPTGEGYTF	TGTGCCAGCAGCGCGCCGACAGGGGAAGGCTACACCTTC
TRBV29-1	.	TRBJ1-1	.	CSVVLTEAFF	TGCAGCGTTGTACTAACTGAAGCTTTCTTT
TRBV6-6	.	TRBJ2-1	.	CASSSQGYNEQFF	TGTGCCAGCAGTTCACAGGGCTACAATGAGCAGTTCTTC
TRBV7-7	.	TRBJ1-2	few	CASGLGGYGYTF	TGTGCTAGCGGTTTGGGAGGCTATGGCTACACCTTC
TRBV7-9	.	TRBJ2-2	.	CASSPSGANTGELFF	TGTGCCAGCTCCCCCAGCGGTGCGAACACCGGGGAGCTGTTTTTT
TRBV18	.	TRBJ2-2	.	CASSASGTSNTGELFF	TGTGCCAGCTCAGCTTCCGGGACTTCGAACACCGGGGAGCTGTTTTTT
TRBV27	.	TRBJ2-3	once	CASSPLATGITDTQYF	TGTGCCAGCAGTCCTCTAGCCACAGGGATCACAGATACGCAGTATTTT
TRBV4-1	.	TRBJ2-3	.	CASSPSRTPGGTDTQYF	TGCGCCAGCAGCCCCTCAAGGACTCCAGGGGGCACAGATACGCAGTATTTT
TRBV5-1	.	TRBJ2-7	.	CASSLDREAREQYF	TGCGCCAGCAGCCTTGACAGGGAGGCGAGAGAGCAGTACTTC
TRBV5-8	.	TRBJ1-5	.	CASSSRLQPQHF	TGTGCCAGCAGCTCGAGGCTTCAGCCCCAGCATTTT
TRBV7-2	TRBD1	TRBJ2-2	.	CASSGQGAPRDTGELFF	TGTGCCAGCAGCGGACAGGGGGCGCCTCGAGACACCGGGGAGCTGTTTTTT
TRBV7-8	TRBD2	TRBJ2-7	.	CASSLVAGSYEQYF	TGTGCCAGCAGCTTAGTAGCGGGATCCTACGAGCAGTACTTC
TRBV5-6	TRBD1	TRBJ1-3	.	CASSPQFTGGIGNTIYF	TGTGCCAGCAGCCCCCAATTTACAGGGGGCATTGGAAACACCATATATTTT
TRBV11-2	TRBD1	TRBJ2-1	few	CASSMRADRVPYNEQFF	TGTGCCAGCAGCATGCGGGCCGACAGGGTCCCTTACAATGAGCAGTTCTTC
TRBV6-1	TRBD1	TRBJ1-5	.	CASSGGQGSQPQHF	TGTGCCAGCAGTGGGGGACAGGGAAGTCAGCCCCAGCATTTT
TRBV5-6	.	TRBJ1-6	.	CASSLAGAYNSPLHF	TGTGCCAGCAGCTTGGCGGGGGCCTATAATTCACCCCTCCACTTT
TRBV10-2	.	TRBJ2-3	.	CASSEESYTDTQYF	TGCGCCAGCAGTGAGGAGAGTTACACAGATACGCAGTATTTT
TRBV10-1	TRBD2	TRBJ2-3	.	CASSGRTSGPRSTDTQYF	TGCGCCAGCAGTGGGCGGACTAGCGGGCCCCGGAGCACAGATACGCAGTATTTT
TRBV5-1	TRBD2	TRBJ2-7	.	CASSLENTSGDEQYF	TGCGCCAGCAGCTTGGAGAACACTAGCGGTGACGAGCAGTACTTC
TRBV23-1	TRBD1	TRBJ2-7	.	CASSQNRDSYEQYF	TGCGCCAGCAGTCAAAACAGGGACAGCTACGAGCAGTACTTC
TRBV5-1	.	TRBJ2-7	once	CASLKAGTYEQYF	TGCGCCAGCTTGAAGGCAGGAACCTACGAGCAGTACTTC
TRBV5-1	TRBD2	TRBJ2-7	few	CASGDYSYEQYF	TGCGCCAGTGGGGACTATAGCTACGAGCAGTACTTC
TRBV19	.	TRBJ2-7	once	CASSPGGGVEQYF	TGTGCCAGTAGCCCGGGTGGAGGGGTTGAGCAGTACTTC
TRBV7-3	TRBD1	TRBJ2-3	.	CASSPDTGVSTDTQYF	TGTGCCAGCAGCCCCGACACAGGGGTTAGCACAGATACGCAGTATTTT
TRBV2	TRBD1	TRBJ1-6	once	CASSRTGSNNSPLHF	TGTGCCAGCAGTCGGACAGGAAGTAATAATTCACCCCTCCACTTT
TRBV5-1	TRBD1	TRBJ1-3	.	CASSLGDSGNTIYF	TGCGCCAGCAGCTTGGGGGACAGTGGAAACACCATATATTTT
TRBV5-4	TRBD1	TRBJ2-7	.	CASSLGTGISYEQYF	TGTGCCAGCAGCTTAGGGACAGGGATCTCCTACGAGCAGTACTTC
TRBV7-8	TRBD1	TRBJ2-7	.	CASSLFGQDEQYF	TGTGCCAGCAGCTTATTCGGACAGGACGAGCAGTACTTC
TRBV9	TRBD1	TRBJ2-7	.	CASSPRDRPYEQYF	TGTGCCAGCAGCCCCCGGGACAGACCCTACGAGCAGTACTTC
TRBV5-4	.	TRBJ2-7	.	CASSLGQKAYEQYF	TGTGCCAGCAGCTTGGGACAGAAAGCCTACGAGCAGTACTTC
TRBV5-1	.	TRBJ2-5	.	CASRLVSGGYQETQYF	TGCGCCAGCAGACTCGTGAGCGGCGGGTACCAAGAGACCCAGTACTTC
TRBV7-8	TRBD2	TRBJ2-1	.	CASSLVLAGGQSSYNEQFF	TGTGCCAGCAGCTTAGTTTTGGCGGGGGGGCAAAGCTCCTACAATGAGCAGTTCTTC
TRBV28	.	TRBJ1-1	once	CASREGLTEAFF	TGTGCCAGCCGTGAGGGATTGACTGAAGCTTTCTTT
TRBV7-2	TRBD1	TRBJ1-5	once	CASSSDRNQPQHF	TGTGCCAGCAGCTCGGACAGGAACCAGCCCCAGCATTTT
TRBV7-2	.	TRBJ1-6	.	CASSMRGTSYNSPLHF	TGTGCCAGCAGCATGCGGGGCACGTCCTATAATTCACCCCTCCACTTT
TRBV7-2	TRBD1	TRBJ1-5	.	CASSPGQGSQNQPQHF	TGTGCCAGCAGCCCGGGACAGGGGTCCCAAAATCAGCCCCAGCATTTT
TRBV5-6	.	TRBJ2-6	.	CASIRRTSGANVLTF	TGTGCCAGCATCCGACGGACATCTGGGGCCAACGTCCTGACTTTC
TRBV7-6	.	TRBJ2-3	few	CASSPYSTDTQYF	TGTGCCAGCAGTCCCTATAGCACAGATACGCAGTATTTT